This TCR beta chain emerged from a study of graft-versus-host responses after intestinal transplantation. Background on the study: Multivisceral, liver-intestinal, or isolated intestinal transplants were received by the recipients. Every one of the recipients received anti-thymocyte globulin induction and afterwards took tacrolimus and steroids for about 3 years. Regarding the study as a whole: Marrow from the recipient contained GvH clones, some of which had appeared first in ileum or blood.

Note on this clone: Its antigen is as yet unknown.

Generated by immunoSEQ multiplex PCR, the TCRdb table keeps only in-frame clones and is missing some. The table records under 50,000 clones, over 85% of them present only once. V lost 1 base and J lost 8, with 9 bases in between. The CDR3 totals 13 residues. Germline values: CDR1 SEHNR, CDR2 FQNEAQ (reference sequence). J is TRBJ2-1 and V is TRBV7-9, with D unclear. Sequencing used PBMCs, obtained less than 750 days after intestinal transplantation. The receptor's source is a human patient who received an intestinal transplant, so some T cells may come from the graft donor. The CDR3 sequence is CASSLVPSHEQFF. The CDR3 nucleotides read TGTGCCAGCAGCTTAGTCCCGTCCCATGAGCAGTTCTTC. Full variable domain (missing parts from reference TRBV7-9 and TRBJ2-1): DTGVSQNPRHKITKRGQNVTFRCDPISEHNRLYWYRQTLGQGPEFLTYFQNEAQLEKSRLLSDRFSAERPKGSFSTLEIQRTEQGDSAMYLCASSLVPSHEQFFGPGTRLTVL.